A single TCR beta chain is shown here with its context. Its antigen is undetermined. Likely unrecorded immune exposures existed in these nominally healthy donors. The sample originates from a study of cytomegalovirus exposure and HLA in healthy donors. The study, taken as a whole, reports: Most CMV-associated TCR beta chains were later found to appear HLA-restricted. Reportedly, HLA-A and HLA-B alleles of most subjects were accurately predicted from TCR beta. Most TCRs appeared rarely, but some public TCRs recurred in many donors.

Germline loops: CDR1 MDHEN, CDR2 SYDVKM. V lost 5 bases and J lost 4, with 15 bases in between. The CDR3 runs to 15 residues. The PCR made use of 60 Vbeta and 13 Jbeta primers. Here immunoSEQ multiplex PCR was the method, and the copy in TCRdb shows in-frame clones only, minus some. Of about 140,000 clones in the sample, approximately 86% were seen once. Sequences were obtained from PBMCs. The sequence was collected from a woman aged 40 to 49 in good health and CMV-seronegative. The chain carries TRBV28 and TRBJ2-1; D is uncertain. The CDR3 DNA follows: TGTGCCAGCAGTACACCAGGTTCCGGTTACAATGAGCAGTTCTTC. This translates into CASSTPGSGYNEQFF.